The 25 T cell receptor beta chains below come from one sample, sequenced in a study of T-cell reconstitution after alpha-beta-depleted transplantation in children. Unique molecular identifiers were incorporated when the TCRbeta library was constructed. MiXCR, run by TCRdb on the PCR reads, gives a single entry per CDR3 protein. The sample has approximately 800,000 distinct CDR3 sequences; 16% are singletons. Sequenced material: PBMCs, mostly from graft donor cells, taken 360 days after TCRalphabeta/CD19-depleted stem cell transplant. These receptors were collected from a male patient younger than 18 who had a stem cell transplant for acute lymphoblastic leukemia, so the T cells may come from the graft donor.

This chain links TRBV6-5 with TRBJ2-5, with D maybe TRBD2 (6 bases). This CDR3 has 15 residues. V was clipped by 2 bases and J by 4 bases, with 14 bases between them. CDR1 is MNHEY, CDR2 SVGAGI, per germline. CDR3 sequence (DNA): TGTGCCAGCAGTTACCATGGAGGGATGGGAGAGACCCAGTACTTC. This sequence encodes CASSYHGGMGETQYF.

This clonotype has just a few counts. The rearrangement joins TRBV5-1 to TRBJ2-4; D might be TRBD1 (5 bases). Germline CDR1 and CDR2: SGHRS and YFSETQ. V dropped 4 bases and J dropped 1 base, with 27 bases sitting between them. This CDR3 is 20 amino acids long. This chain's CDR3 is CASSRALGYDSIGAKNIQYF. The DNA for the CDR3 is TGCGCCAGCAGCCGAGCTTTGGGGTACGACAGTATTGGGGCCAAAAACATTCAGTACTTC. The full variable domain, completed using reference TRBV5-1 and TRBJ2-4, is KAGVTQTPRYLIKTRGQQVTLSCSPISGHRSVSWYQQTPGQGLQFLFEYFSETQRNKGNFPGRFSGRQFSNSRSEMNVSTLELGDSALYLCASSRALGYDSIGAKNIQYFGAGTRLSVL.

The J gene is TRBJ2-3, the V gene TRBV5-1; D not resolved. V dropped 5 bases and J dropped 4 bases, with 17 bases sitting between them. The CDR3 has 15 amino acids. CDR1 and CDR2 from the germline V gene are SGHRS and YFSETQ. As DNA, the CDR3 is TGCGCCAGCAGTGGGGTCGGCAGGCCAGCAGATACGCAGTATTTT. This translates into CASSGVGRPADTQYF.

The V and J genes are TRBV10-3 and TRBJ2-5; D is perhaps TRBD2 (6 bases). Trimming cost V 6 bases and J 1 base, with 24 bases left between them. The CDR3 consists of 18 residues. Germline V gene data show CDR1 as ENHRY and CDR2 as SYGVKD. The CDR3 DNA follows: TGTGCCATCAGACCGGGGGTCTCTCAGGGTTCCCTCCAAGAGACCCAGTACTTC. This sequence encodes CAIRPGVSQGSLQETQYF.

The chain's CDR3 is CASSLQPGQGAVGYGYTF. The CDR3 nucleotides are TGCGCCAGCAGCTTACAACCGGGACAGGGGGCTGTGGGCTATGGCTACACCTTC. The rearrangement joins TRBV5-1 to TRBJ1-2; 12 bases are a match to TRBD1. The V segment lost 2 bases and the J segment 4 bases; nucleotides outside the gene matches: 12. The CDR3 is made up of 18 amino acids. The V gene's germline CDR1 is SGHRS and CDR2 YFSETQ.

This sequence joins TRBV20-1 and TRBJ1-1; no clear D. V lost 5 bases and J lost 1, with 8 bases in between. This CDR3 spans 12 amino acids. In germline, CDR1 is DFQATT, CDR2 SNEGSKA (reference sequence). The CDR3 protein is CSAPAGNTEAFF. CDR3 nucleotides: TGCAGTGCTCCTGCGGGGAACACTGAAGCTTTCTTT.

In this sample, this clonotype turned up a few times. The genes are TRBV6-6 and TRBJ2-1; D is uncertain. This CDR3 has 12 amino acids. Germline V gene data show CDR1 as MNHNY and CDR2 as SVGAGI (reference sequence). V dropped 7 bases and J dropped 9 bases, with 13 bases sitting between them. The CDR3 DNA reads TGTGCCAGCACTTCTGGTGTACTTGAGCAGTTCTTC. It specifies CASTSGVLEQFF.

The chain is built from TRBV4-2 and TRBJ2-7; no definite D call. Germline V gene lookup returns CDR1 LGHNA and CDR2 YNFKEQ. The CDR3 loop spans 11 amino acids. Trimming cost V 3 bases and J 6 bases, with 6 bases left between them. CDR3 in amino acids: CASSHGIEQYF. CDR3 in DNA: TGTGCCAGCAGCCACGGAATCGAGCAGTACTTC.

Only a few counts were recorded for this clonotype. The V call is TRBV5-1, the J call TRBJ2-1; unclear D gene. The germline CDR1 and CDR2 sequences are SGHRS and YFSETQ. Trimming took off 0 bases at V and 4 bases at J, with 14 bases between the two ends. The CDR3 loop spans 16 amino acids. This CDR3 reads CASSLAYSRDYNEQFF. The CDR3 DNA follows: TGCGCCAGCAGCTTGGCCTATTCTAGGGATTACAATGAGCAGTTCTTC.

This clonotype was seen only a few times. The chain carries TRBV19 and TRBJ1-5; no reliable D call. Trimming removed 9 bases at V and 4 bases at J, with 19 bases between. This CDR3 comprises 15 residues. Germline V lookup: CDR1 LNHDA, CDR2 SQIVND (reference sequence). The DNA for the CDR3 is TGTGCCAGCACCTTGGGAGCGGGTGGGAATCAGCCCCAGCATTTT. The encoded protein is CASTLGAGGNQPQHF.

This clonotype was found a few times. The V and J genes are TRBV29-1 and TRBJ2-1; tentative D call: TRBD2 (5 bases). This CDR3 is 12 amino acids long. The V gene lost 0 bases and the J gene lost 8 bases, with 8 bases spanning the gap. Germline lookup yields CDR1 SQVTM and CDR2 ANQGSEA. The CDR3 DNA sequence: TGCAGCGTTGAAGATTGGCGGGATGAGCAGTTCTTC. It specifies CSVEDWRDEQFF.

The chain carries TRBV3-1 and TRBJ2-2; 14 positions agree with TRBD2. After removal of 8 bases from V and 6 bases from J, the junction contained 5 bases not matched to a gene. CDR1 and CDR2 from the germline V gene are LGHDT and YNNKEL (reference sequence). CDR3 length: 15 amino acids. The chain's CDR3 is CASSRGLAGAGELFF. The CDR3 DNA reads as TGTGCCAGCTCCCGGGGACTAGCGGGAGCCGGGGAGCTGTTTTTT.

This clonotype was seen only a few times. The genes are TRBV20-1 and TRBJ2-7; 8 nucleotides match TRBD1. This CDR3 is 15 amino acids long. The trim removed 0 bases at V and 7 bases at J, leaving 11 bases unmatched. CDR1 is DFQATT and CDR2 is SNEGSKA in the germline V gene (reference sequence). As DNA, the CDR3 is TGCAGTGCTAGAGATCTCACGGGACAGGCCTTGGAGCAGTACTTC. Its translation: CSARDLTGQALEQYF.

This clonotype came up many times. The chain recombines TRBV10-3 with TRBJ2-7; 9 bases are shared with TRBD2. The V and J ends lost 2 bases and 3 bases, in that order; junction bases with no gene match: 5. The V gene's germline CDR1 is ENHRY and CDR2 SYGVKD. CDR3 length equals 15 residues. The CDR3 loop reads CAISEVRLADYEQYF. CDR3 nucleotides: TGTGCCATCAGTGAGGTACGACTAGCGGACTACGAGCAGTACTTC.

This clonotype turned up a few times. The V gene is TRBV5-5, the J gene TRBJ2-7; possible D gene TRBD2, 6 bases. The V gene's germline CDR1 is SGHKS and CDR2 YYEKEE (reference sequence). The CDR3 runs 15 residues. V was pared by 4 bases and J by 3 bases, with 17 bases between. Written as DNA, the CDR3 is TGTGCCAGCAGCCCGTGGGCCGGGAGCGGCTACGAGCAGTACTTC. This codes for CASSPWAGSGYEQYF.

The chain combines TRBV15 with TRBJ1-5; TRBD1 agrees at 7 bases. V gave up 8 bases and J gave up 6 bases; unmatched junction bases: 13. The V gene's germline CDR1 is LNHNV and CDR2 YYDKDF (reference sequence). This CDR3 is built from 15 residues. The CDR3 region is CATGTTGNGLQPQHF. CDR3 DNA: TGTGCCACCGGTACGACAGGGAACGGCCTTCAGCCCCAGCATTTT.

This clonotype was counted between two and nine times. This rearrangement joins TRBV3-1 to TRBJ2-7; TRBD1 matches at 7 bases. The CDR3 extends over 12 amino acids. The trim removed 2 bases at V and 12 bases at J, leaving 7 bases unmatched. The V gene's germline CDR1 is LGHDT and CDR2 YNNKEL (reference sequence). The CDR3 reads CASSQRQGQPYF. DNA of the CDR3: TGTGCCAGCAGCCAACGACAGGGACAGCCGTACTTC.

This clonotype has a handful of counts. This chain uses TRBV5-1 with TRBJ1-3, with 8 bases aligning to TRBD1. Germline values: CDR1 SGHRS, CDR2 YFSETQ. Germline trimming cut 4 bases from V and 1 base from J; bases unmatched to any gene: 7. The CDR3 is 16 residues long. DNA of the CDR3: TGCGCCAGCAGCCCGACGACAGGGGATTCTGGAAACACCATATATTTT. This codes for CASSPTTGDSGNTIYF.

This clonotype was seen at least ten times. The J gene is TRBJ2-1, the V gene TRBV5-1; the match to TRBD2 covers 7 bases. The CDR3 covers 17 residues. Germline V gene sequence: CDR1 SGHRS, CDR2 YFSETQ. J gave up 2 bases and V 1 base, and 9 bases lay outside the gene matches. The CDR3 reads CASSLFLGSGPYNEQFF. The CDR3 nucleotides are TGCGCCAGCAGCTTGTTTCTCGGTAGCGGGCCCTACAATGAGCAGTTCTTC. The variable domain in full, completed from reference TRBV5-1 and TRBJ2-1, reads KAGVTQTPRYLIKTRGQQVTLSCSPISGHRSVSWYQQTPGQGLQFLFEYFSETQRNKGNFPGRFSGRQFSNSRSEMNVSTLELGDSALYLCASSLFLGSGPYNEQFFGPGTRLTVL.

V and J are TRBV14 and TRBJ2-5; D not resolved. Trimming left V 1 base short and J 3 bases short, with 12 bases between. Looked up from germline, CDR1 is SGHDN and CDR2 is FVKESK. The CDR3 has 15 residues. The CDR3 coding sequence is TGTGCCAGCAGCCAAGGCTACGGAAAGAAAGAGACCCAGTACTTC. Translating it yields CASSQGYGKKETQYF.

The rearrangement joins TRBV5-5 to TRBJ1-2, with D tentatively TRBD1 (6 bases). From germline, CDR1 is SGHKS and CDR2 YYEKEE (reference sequence). Trimming pared 6 bases from V and 5 bases from J, leaving 17 bases between. The CDR3 sequence is 14 residues long. In nucleotides, the CDR3 is TGTGCCAGCACCTACGGACAGCAAGTTTATGGCTACACCTTC. It encodes CASTYGQQVYGYTF.

The sample holds a few counts of this clonotype. The V call is TRBV3-1, the J call TRBJ2-5; D may be TRBD2 (5 bases). Trimming pared 0 bases from V and 4 bases from J, leaving 9 bases between. Looked up from germline, CDR1 is LGHDT and CDR2 is YNNKEL (reference sequence). This CDR3 comprises 14 residues. The DNA for the CDR3 is TGTGCCAGCAGCCAAGAGAACGGGGTAGAGACCCAGTACTTC. It encodes CASSQENGVETQYF.

This clonotype appeared a few times. The J gene is TRBJ2-1, the V gene TRBV10-1, with TRBD2 matching 13 bases. The CDR3 has 14 residues. Germline V gene data show CDR1 as WNHNN and CDR2 as SYGVQD (reference sequence). Trimming removed 6 bases from V and 10 bases from J; junction bases left unmatched: 6. The CDR3 protein is CASRPLAGGGEQFF. The CDR3 nucleotides are TGCGCCAGCAGGCCACTAGCGGGAGGGGGGGAGCAGTTCTTC.

This clonotype has just a few counts. The rearrangement links TRBV12-3 or TRBV12-4 to TRBJ2-1, with unresolved D. Trimming took off 3 bases at V and 6 bases at J, with 12 bases between the two ends. This CDR3 comprises 14 residues. The CDR3 is CASSFVEEPNEQFF. The CDR3 DNA sequence: TGTGCCAGCAGTTTTGTCGAGGAGCCCAATGAGCAGTTCTTC.

The table lists this clonotype with a few counts. The V and J genes are TRBV12-3 or TRBV12-4 and TRBJ2-5; 10 nucleotides line up with TRBD2. The CDR3 has 16 residues. The ends lost 5 bases at V and 2 bases at J; junction bases unmatched: 8. The DNA for the CDR3 is TGTGCCAGCAGTCACGGGACTAGCGCGGGTCAAGAGACCCAGTACTTC. This codes for CASSHGTSAGQETQYF.